The following is a T cell receptor (beta chain) sequence with its context. This record belongs to a study of blood T cell repertoires in COVID-19. Study as a whole: Samples came from the United States, Italy and Spain, spanning acute and convalescent COVID-19. From T cells, B-cell-depleted T cells, or PBMCs came the material, which was cDNA or gDNA.

Germline CDR1 is MNHNY and CDR2 is SVGAGI (reference sequence). Trimming took 6 bases from V and 1 from J, leaving 6 bases between them. There are 12 residues in the CDR3. In the authors' methods: For nucleated cells, counts were estimated from reference gene primer amplification. Data came from immunoSEQ multiplex PCR; TCRdb stores just in-frame clones and leaves some out. The D gene and trimming were derived from the DNA, and the V and J assignments and clone size from that table. This sample yields 97,000 or so clones, of which around 90% are seen a single time; 2.5% to 3.5% belongs to the top ten.

The receptor was derived from a man in his fifties with active or convalescent COVID-19. Sequenced input: peripheral blood. The rearrangement uses TRBV6-6 and TRBJ2-5, with a weak D call TRBD1 (6 bases). CDR3 amino acids: CASRGAQETQYF. In DNA, the CDR3 is TGTGCCAGCAGGGGGGCCCAAGAGACCCAGTACTTC.